The 25 T cell receptor beta chains listed next were all sequenced from one sample in a study of blood T cell repertoires in COVID-19. Sequencing was performed with immunoSEQ multiplex PCR; in TCRdb, only in-frame clones are kept and a portion is missing. The sample shows some 270,000 clones, approximately 83% of them seen only once. Sequenced sample: PBMCs or T cells enriched from blood (not recorded which). Receptors were obtained from a woman younger than 45 who had recovered from COVID-19.

The chain has TRBV29-1 and TRBJ1-1; 9 nucleotides line up with TRBD1. The CDR3 extends over 13 amino acids. Per germline, CDR1 SQVTM and CDR2 ANQGSEA. The ends lost 6 bases at V and 5 bases at J; junction bases unmatched: 7. As DNA, the CDR3 is TGCAGCGTCTTACAGGGGGCGCGGACTGAAGCTTTCTTT. It encodes CSVLQGARTEAFF.

This chain connects TRBV5-1 to TRBJ1-3; a weak D match, TRBD1 (6 bases). V lost 3 bases and J 2 bases, leaving 12 bases between the germline ends. Germline CDR1 is SGHRS and CDR2 is YFSETQ. There are 15 residues in the CDR3. In DNA form, the CDR3 reads TGCGCCAGCAGCTCGCAACAGGGAGCTGGAAACACCATATATTTT. Residues: CASSSQQGAGNTIYF.

The chain has TRBV19 and TRBJ1-5, with 7 positions matching TRBD1. Trimming took 3 bases from V and 7 from J; bases not matched to a gene: 12. The length of the CDR3 is 16 residues. Germline V gene data show CDR1 as LNHDA and CDR2 as SQIVND (reference sequence). Here the CDR3 DNA reads TGTGCCAGTAGTATTGAGACAGGGTACTTGGGACAGCCCCAGCATTTT. Residues: CASSIETGYLGQPQHF.

CDR3 in amino acids: CASLDSSEKLFF. In nucleotides, the CDR3 is TGTGCCAGCCTAGACAGCTCAGAAAAACTGTTTTTT. The chain recombines TRBV2 with TRBJ1-4; the D gene is possibly TRBD1 (5 bases). In germline, CDR1 is SNHLY, CDR2 FYNNEI. Trimming cost V 8 bases and J 8 bases, with 12 bases left between them. This CDR3 comprises 12 residues.

The chain is built from TRBV13 and TRBJ1-2; tentative D call: TRBD1 (6 bases). The germline V gene encodes CDR1 PRHDT and CDR2 FYEKMQ (reference sequence). CDR3 length: 14 amino acids. The ends were cut back, 4 bases at V and 8 bases at J, with 17 bases in the middle. The CDR3 is CASSSGTLAHGYTF. Written as DNA, the CDR3 is TGTGCCAGCAGCTCCGGGACATTGGCGCACGGCTACACCTTC.

The chain's CDR3 is CATGPAGGFSQYF. The CDR3, as DNA: TGTGCCACTGGACCAGCAGGGGGGTTTAGTCAGTACTTC. This chain joins TRBV5-4 and TRBJ2-7; tentatively, D is TRBD1 (7 bases). The length of the CDR3 is 13 residues. Germline V gene lookup returns CDR1 SGHNT and CDR2 YYREEE (reference sequence). V was clipped by 9 bases and J by 10 bases, with 23 bases between them.

This clone appeared a single time. This chain joins TRBV6-2 or TRBV6-3 and TRBJ1-5, with no clear D. The germline CDR1 and CDR2 sequences are MNHEY and SVGEGT. Trimming removed 2 bases at V and 0 bases at J, with 11 bases between. The CDR3 consists of 16 residues. Here the CDR3 DNA reads TGTGCCAGCAGTTACGACCAGGCTTATAGCAATCAGCCCCAGCATTTT. Its protein product is CASSYDQAYSNQPQHF.

The V call is TRBV6-1, the J call TRBJ2-1; TRBD2 agrees at 14 bases. CDR1 is MNHNS and CDR2 is SASEGT in the germline V gene. J gave up 3 bases and V 1 base, and 2 bases lay outside the gene matches. The CDR3 consists of 17 residues. CDR3 region: CASSEVGTSGSYNEQFF. The CDR3 region has the DNA TGTGCCAGCAGTGAAGTAGGGACTAGCGGGAGCTACAATGAGCAGTTCTTC.

This clone appeared once. This chain links TRBV5-1 with TRBJ2-2; 15 bases match TRBD2. The J segment lost 4 bases and the V segment lost 3 bases, leaving 4 bases of the junction unmatched. Per the germline V gene, CDR1 is SGHRS and CDR2 is YFSETQ. The CDR3 totals 17 residues. The CDR3 spells CASSSGLAGGITGELFF. The CDR3 region has the DNA TGCGCCAGCAGCTCGGGACTAGCGGGAGGTATCACCGGGGAGCTGTTTTTT. The full variable domain, with the rest looked up from reference TRBV5-1 and TRBJ2-2, is KAGVTQTPRYLIKTRGQQVTLSCSPISGHRSVSWYQQTPGQGLQFLFEYFSETQRNKGNFPGRFSGRQFSNSRSEMNVSTLELGDSALYLCASSSGLAGGITGELFFGEGSRLTVL.

This chain connects TRBV29-1 to TRBJ1-1; the D is unclear. CDR1 and CDR2 (germline): SQVTM, ANQGSEA. The germline V and J ends were trimmed by 1 base and 3 bases, with 9 bases remaining between them. This CDR3 has 13 amino acids. The CDR3 nucleotides read TGCAGCGTTGAAGTATGGCAGGACACTGAAGCTTTCTTT. Translated: CSVEVWQDTEAFF.

The chain is built from TRBV28 and TRBJ1-3; D might be TRBD1 (5 bases). V was trimmed by 4 bases and J by 0 bases, leaving 13 bases between them. The CDR3 is 16 amino acids. Germline V lookup: CDR1 MDHEN, CDR2 SYDVKM. CDR3 loop: CASSSNRDFSGNTIYF. The CDR3 DNA sequence: TGTGCCAGCAGTTCAAACCGGGACTTCTCTGGAAACACCATATATTTT.

The count of this clone is one. The V and J genes are TRBV19 and TRBJ2-1; no definite D call. V gave up 6 bases and J gave up 1 base, with 10 bases separating them. The V gene's germline CDR1 is LNHDA and CDR2 SQIVND (reference sequence). The CDR3 covers 14 residues. The CDR3 here is CASRLGESYNEQFF. CDR3 bases: TGTGCCAGTAGGCTGGGCGAGTCCTACAATGAGCAGTTCTTC.

This clone was observed once. The V call is TRBV28, the J call TRBJ2-1; 13 bases are shared with TRBD2. The germline CDR1 and CDR2 sequences are MDHEN and SYDVKM. The CDR3 covers 16 residues. The V segment lost 6 bases and the J segment 7 bases; nucleotides outside the gene matches: 9. The CDR3 sequence is CASSVAGTSGKNEQFF. The CDR3 nucleotides read TGTGCCAGCAGCGTCGCCGGGACTAGCGGGAAAAATGAGCAGTTCTTC. Full variable domain (outside the CDR3, taken from reference TRBV28 and TRBJ2-1): DVKVTQSSRYLVKRTGEKVFLECVQDMDHENMFWYRQDPGLGLRLIYFSYDVKMKEKGDIPEGYSVSREKKERFSLILESASTNQTSMYLCASSVAGTSGKNEQFFGPGTRLTVL.

The chain employs TRBV4-2 and TRBJ2-7; possible D gene TRBD2, 6 bases. Germline CDR1 is LGHNA and CDR2 is YNFKEQ. V lost 1 base and J lost 3, with 28 bases in between. This CDR3 spans 20 amino acids. CDR3 in DNA: TGTGCCAGCAGCCAAGTTTCGGTTCCGGGAGCACATCTCGGGTACTACGAGCAGTACTTC. This gives the protein CASSQVSVPGAHLGYYEQYF.

V usage is TRBV4-1 and J usage is TRBJ2-1; 8 bases agree with TRBD1. Germline V gene data show CDR1 as MGHRA and CDR2 as YSYEKL. V trimming: 6 bases; J trimming: 9 bases; junction bases outside the gene matches: 16. CDR3 length: 16 amino acids. The CDR3 nucleotides read TGCGCCAGCAGACTTACCGGGACAGGCAATCCCCGTGAGCAGTTCTTC. Amino acids: CASRLTGTGNPREQFF.

V gene TRBV2 combines with J gene TRBJ2-6; 8 nucleotides align to TRBD1. J was trimmed by 4 bases and V by 5 bases; bases with no gene match: 10. Germline V gene data show CDR1 as SNHLY and CDR2 as FYNNEI. The CDR3 runs 17 residues. CDR3 DNA: TGTGCCAGCAGTCCGGGGACAGGACAGAGAGGGGCCAACGTCCTGACTTTC. This translates into CASSPGTGQRGANVLTF.

The chain recombines TRBV13 with TRBJ2-2; 7 bases line up with TRBD1. V shed 5 bases, J shed 4 bases, and the junction held 4 bases outside the gene matches. Germline CDR1 is PRHDT and CDR2 is FYEKMQ (reference sequence). CDR3 length: 14 amino acids. The CDR3 DNA reads as TGTGCCAGCAGCCCTCCAGGGGGCACCGGGGAGCTGTTTTTT. Amino acid sequence: CASSPPGGTGELFF.

Regarding this clone: Other DNA sequences in this specimen translate into the identical CDR3. The rearrangement links TRBV19 to TRBJ2-7; D is perhaps TRBD1 (6 bases). The germline V gene has CDR1 LNHDA and CDR2 SQIVND (reference sequence). Trimming took off 4 bases at V and 0 bases at J, with 7 bases between the two ends. The CDR3 length is 13 residues. The CDR3 protein is CASSNRDSYEQYF. DNA for the CDR3: TGTGCCAGTAGTAACAGGGACTCCTACGAGCAGTACTTC.

The genes are TRBV6-6 and TRBJ1-5, with TRBD1 identical over 8 bases. Trimming at V came to 6 bases and at J to 5 bases, leaving 9 bases not matched to a gene. The CDR3 has 15 amino acids. Germline CDR1 is MNHNY and CDR2 is SVGAGI (reference sequence). The CDR3 spells CASRTGVLRYQPQHF. CDR3 nucleotides: TGTGCCAGCAGGACAGGGGTTTTGAGGTATCAGCCCCAGCATTTT.

The gene calls are TRBV9 and TRBJ2-2, with unresolved D. Germline values: CDR1 SGDLS, CDR2 YYNGEE. V was shortened by 0 bases and J by 2 bases, with 5 bases between the two germline ends. This CDR3 comprises 14 residues. CDR3 nucleotides: TGTGCCAGCAGCGTAGTGGCAAACACCGGGGAGCTGTTTTTT. Amino acids: CASSVVANTGELFF.

The V gene is TRBV5-1, the J gene TRBJ1-1; D gene ambiguous. Germline V gene data show CDR1 as SGHRS and CDR2 as YFSETQ. The CDR3 spans 15 residues. V was pared by 4 bases and J by 4 bases, with 17 bases between. The CDR3 sequence: CASSRAGDMGTEAFF. The CDR3 coding sequence is TGCGCCAGCAGCCGTGCCGGGGATATGGGCACTGAAGCTTTCTTT.

The V and J genes are TRBV5-6 and TRBJ2-5; TRBD2 matches at 7 bases. The germline V gene encodes CDR1 SGHDT and CDR2 YYEEEE. With V trimmed by 4 bases and J by 4 bases, 4 bases remained unmatched. The CDR3 runs 13 residues. The CDR3 bases are TGTGCCAGCAGCGATGGGAGGGGAGAGACCCAGTACTTC. Encoded protein: CASSDGRGETQYF.

The chain couples TRBV4-1 to TRBJ1-1, with D possibly matching TRBD1 (6 bases). This CDR3 is built from 15 residues. V was pared by 4 bases and J by 1 base, with 13 bases between. Germline V gene sequence: CDR1 MGHRA, CDR2 YSYEKL. CDR3 coding DNA: TGCGCCAGCAGCCCCACCCTGACAGGGAACACTGAAGCTTTCTTT. It translates to CASSPTLTGNTEAFF.

This CDR3 reads CASSSLRPDYEQYF. The DNA of the CDR3 is TGTGCCAGCTCCTCCCTGAGGCCTGATTACGAGCAGTACTTC. This rearrangement joins TRBV28 to TRBJ2-7, with D hard to call. Per the germline V gene, CDR1 is MDHEN and CDR2 is SYDVKM. The CDR3 length is 14 residues. The V gene lost 8 bases and the J gene lost 4 bases, with 18 bases spanning the gap.

The chain couples TRBV7-3 to TRBJ1-1; 7 bases are shared with TRBD1. The V segment lost 5 bases and the J segment 5 bases; nucleotides outside the gene matches: 5. The CDR3 length is 13 residues. Germline V gene sequence: CDR1 SGHTA, CDR2 FQGTGA. CDR3 bases: TGTGCCAGCAGCCTCGACAGGGCGACTGAAGCTTTCTTT. The encoded protein is CASSLDRATEAFF.